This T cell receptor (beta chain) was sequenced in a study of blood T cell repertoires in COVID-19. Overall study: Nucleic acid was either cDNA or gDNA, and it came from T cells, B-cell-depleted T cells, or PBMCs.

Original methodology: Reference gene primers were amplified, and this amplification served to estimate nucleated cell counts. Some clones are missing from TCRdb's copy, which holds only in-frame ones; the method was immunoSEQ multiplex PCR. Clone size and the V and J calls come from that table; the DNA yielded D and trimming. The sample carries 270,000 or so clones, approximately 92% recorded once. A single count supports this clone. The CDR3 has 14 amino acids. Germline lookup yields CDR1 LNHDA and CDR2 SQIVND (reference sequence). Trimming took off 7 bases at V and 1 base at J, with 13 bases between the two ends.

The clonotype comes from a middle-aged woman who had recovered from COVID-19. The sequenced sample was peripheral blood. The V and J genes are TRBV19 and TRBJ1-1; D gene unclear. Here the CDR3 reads CASTLRPENTEAFF. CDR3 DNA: TGTGCCAGTACCCTGAGGCCCGAGAACACTGAAGCTTTCTTT.